These 20 T cell receptor beta chains originate from one sample sequenced in a study of T cell repertoires in cytomegalovirus infection. TCRdb re-derived calls from the reads in MiXCR, one entry per CDR3 protein. The sample contains 200,000 to 300,000 distinct CDR3 sequences, roughly 13% of which appear only once. Input material: PBMCs. These receptors came from a human donor in good health (CMV status not recorded). Some clones in this sample may be carry-over from other donors' samples.

The chain employs TRBV20-1 and TRBJ1-5; perhaps TRBD1 as D (5 bases). Germline CDR1 DFQATT, CDR2 SNEGSKA (reference sequence). The CDR3 spans 13 residues. Trimming shortened V by 5 bases and J by 2 bases, and 10 bases separated the two germline ends. CDR3 sequence (DNA): TGCAGTGCTGTGACAGCGGGCAATCAGCCCCAGCATTTT. It translates to CSAVTAGNQPQHF.

The table lists this clonotype with many counts. This sequence joins TRBV7-8 and TRBJ2-1; D gene unclear. Trimming shortened V by 5 bases and J by 1 base, and 21 bases separated the two germline ends. Germline V gives CDR1 SGHVS, CDR2 FQNEAQ. The CDR3 is 18 residues long. CDR3 sequence (DNA): TGTGCCAGCAGCGGCTCGCGCTCGCGACCGAGTTCCTACAATGAGCAGTTCTTC. Protein: CASSGSRSRPSSYNEQFF.

This CDR3 reads CASRPSGLAGDRFF. In nucleotides, the CDR3 is TGTGCCAGCAGGCCTTCAGGACTAGCGGGAGATCGGTTCTTC. The rearrangement joins TRBV5-6 to TRBJ2-1; the match to TRBD2 covers 13 bases. This CDR3 is built from 14 residues. The trim removed 5 bases at V and 15 bases at J, leaving 11 bases unmatched. Germline assignment: CDR1 SGHDT and CDR2 YYEEEE.

This rearrangement joins TRBV18 to TRBJ2-3; D gene ambiguous. The germline gives CDR1 KGHSH, CDR2 LQKENI. This CDR3 has 13 residues. Trimming removed 3 bases at V and 2 bases at J, with 6 bases between. In DNA, the CDR3 is TGTGCCAGCTCACCCTTAGACACAGATACGCAGTATTTT. It translates to CASSPLDTDTQYF.

This clonotype was observed many times. This rearrangement joins TRBV7-9 to TRBJ1-2; D is perhaps TRBD1 (6 bases). Trimming cost V 4 bases and J 8 bases, with 14 bases left between them. Germline V gene data show CDR1 as SEHNR and CDR2 as FQNEAQ (reference sequence). CDR3 length equals 13 residues. The DNA for the CDR3 is TGTGCCAGCAGCTCAGGGGACGGCCTGGGCTACACCTTC. This encodes CASSSGDGLGYTF.

Worth noting for this clonotype: A read error is possible here, since a much larger clone lies one base away. The CDR3 region has the DNA TGCGCCAGCAGCCAAGGACAGGGGAGGACTGAAGCTTTCTTT. Its protein product is CASSQGQGRTEAFF. The chain carries TRBV4-1 and TRBJ1-1, with 8 positions matching TRBD1. The CDR3 runs to 14 residues. V trimming: 1 base; J trimming: 5 bases; junction bases outside the gene matches: 3. The germline V gene has CDR1 MGHRA and CDR2 YSYEKL.

This clonotype came up many times. This rearrangement joins TRBV6-1 to TRBJ1-1; D is unclear. From germline, CDR1 is MNHNS and CDR2 SASEGT. CDR3 size: 14 residues. Trimming shortened V by 2 bases and J by 4 bases, and 11 bases separated the two germline ends. CDR3 nucleotides: TGTGCCAGCAGTGAATTGGGGAAGGGCACTGAAGCTTTCTTT. Its protein is CASSELGKGTEAFF.

This clonotype was recorded many times. Here the CDR3 reads CASSLSQSSTSYNEQFF. CDR3 bases: TGTGCCAGCAGCTTATCGCAGTCTAGCACCTCCTACAATGAGCAGTTCTTC. The chain has TRBV7-2 and TRBJ2-1, with TRBD2 as a possible D gene (5 bases). Looked up from germline, CDR1 is SGHTA and CDR2 is FQGNSA. CDR3 length equals 17 residues. Trimming pared 2 bases from V and 0 bases from J, leaving 14 bases between.

This clonotype was counted at least ten times. The CDR3 sequence is CASSLGLGTGRGNEQFF. The CDR3 DNA is TGCGCCAGCAGCTTGGGATTAGGGACAGGAAGGGGGAATGAGCAGTTCTTC. The chain couples TRBV5-1 to TRBJ2-1; 8 positions match TRBD1. CDR1 is SGHRS and CDR2 is YFSETQ in the germline V gene. CDR3 length: 17 amino acids. Losses at the gene ends were 0 bases for V and 7 bases for J; bases not matched to a gene: 12.

This clonotype turned up a few times. DNA of the CDR3: TGTGCCAGCAGCTTGGGTCCGACAAACTATGGCTACACCTTC. Translating gives CASSLGPTNYGYTF. The gene calls are TRBV7-3 and TRBJ1-2; D not resolved. Trimming left V 3 bases short and J 2 bases short, with 10 bases between. Germline CDR1 is SGHTA and CDR2 is FQGTGA. CDR3 length: 14 amino acids.

There are a few counts of this clonotype. The rearrangement joins TRBV6-5 to TRBJ2-7; D is ambiguous. The germline V gene encodes CDR1 MNHEY and CDR2 SVGAGI. The CDR3 runs to 14 residues. The V end lost 4 bases, the J end lost 0 bases, and 10 bases lay between the germline ends. The CDR3 loop reads CASSSWGPSYEQYF. Here the CDR3 DNA reads TGTGCCAGCAGTTCCTGGGGTCCCTCCTACGAGCAGTACTTC.

This clonotype was picked up many times. The chain links TRBV2 to TRBJ2-6, with 9 bases that match TRBD1. The CDR3 totals 18 residues. Trimming took 5 bases from V and 0 from J; bases not matched to a gene: 8. Per the germline V gene, CDR1 is SNHLY and CDR2 is FYNNEI. CDR3 bases: TGTGCCAGCAGTAACTCCGGGACAGGGCCCTCTGGGGCCAACGTCCTGACTTTC. It codes for CASSNSGTGPSGANVLTF.

About this clonotype: With a much larger clone just one base away, this may be a read error. The V call is TRBV4-1, the J call TRBJ1-5, with 8 nucleotides matching TRBD1. The germline CDR1 and CDR2 sequences are MGHRA and YSYEKL. This CDR3 has 14 amino acids. V was clipped by 4 bases and J by 5 bases; unmatched bases: 4. The CDR3 loop is CASSRDRRDQPQHF. The CDR3 region has the DNA TGCGCCAGCAGCCGGGACAGGCGAGATCAGCCCCAGCATTTT.

On this clonotype: One end of the junction fails to match germline, which may point to a read error. The chain has TRBV6-2 or TRBV6-3 and TRBJ1-1; perhaps TRBD1 as D (6 bases). CDR1 and CDR2 (germline): MNHEY, SVGEGT. The length of the CDR3 is 12 residues. For the CDR3, the DNA is TGTGCCGGCAGCCCAGGGGACACTGAAGCTTTCTTT. Translating it yields CAGSPGDTEAFF.

This chain links TRBV5-6 with TRBJ2-4; tentatively, D is TRBD2 (5 bases). The V and J ends lost 4 bases and 5 bases respectively, with 19 bases between them. Germline loops: CDR1 SGHDT, CDR2 YYEEEE. The CDR3 is 16 residues long. The CDR3 spells CASSPLRLVGENIQYF. For the CDR3, the DNA is TGTGCCAGCAGCCCCCTCAGACTGGTCGGGGAAAACATTCAGTACTTC.

The chain carries TRBV6-2 or TRBV6-3 and TRBJ2-1; 8 positions match TRBD2. Germline-derived CDR1 and CDR2 are MNHEY and SVGEGT. This CDR3 region has 15 residues. V gave up 4 bases and J gave up 7 bases; unmatched junction bases: 9. DNA of the CDR3: TGTGCCAGCAGTTCCCTTAGCGGGAAGGATAATGAGCAGTTCTTC. It specifies CASSSLSGKDNEQFF.

This clonotype came up many times. V and J are TRBV10-3 and TRBJ1-4; D may be TRBD1 (6 bases). Germline CDR1 is ENHRY and CDR2 is SYGVKD. The CDR3 has 13 amino acids. V gave up 5 bases and J gave up 6 bases, with 10 bases separating them. The CDR3 region has the DNA TGTGCCATCAGTTCAGGGGAGGATGAAAAACTGTTTTTT. This encodes CAISSGEDEKLFF.

The V call is TRBV29-1, the J call TRBJ2-7; 9 bases match TRBD2. This CDR3 spans 15 amino acids. V was pared by 7 bases and J by 4 bases, with 14 bases of the junction left unmatched. Germline V CDR1 and CDR2: SQVTM, ANQGSEA. CDR3 in amino acids: CSALCPSGGKYEQYF. As DNA, the CDR3 is TGCAGCGCCCTGTGCCCCAGCGGGGGGAAGTACGAGCAGTACTTC.

The V gene is TRBV27, the J gene TRBJ1-4; D possibly corresponds to TRBD1 (5 bases). Germline V gene data show CDR1 as MNHEY and CDR2 as SMNVEV (reference sequence). The CDR3 runs 16 residues. V was clipped by 7 bases and J by 7 bases, with 22 bases between them. CDR3 in DNA: TGTGCCAGCAAGCCGATCCCGGGACGGAAAGGTGAAAAACTGTTTTTT. Translation gives CASKPIPGRKGEKLFF.

V is TRBV20-1 and J is TRBJ1-5, with D maybe TRBD1 (6 bases). V was cut by 0 bases and J by 5 bases, with 14 bases left in between. Germline CDR1 reads DFQATT; CDR2 reads SNEGSKA (reference sequence). The CDR3 length is 15 residues. CDR3 bases: TGCAGTGCTAGAGATTTTCGGGACATATATCAGCCCCAGCATTTT. Translated: CSARDFRDIYQPQHF.